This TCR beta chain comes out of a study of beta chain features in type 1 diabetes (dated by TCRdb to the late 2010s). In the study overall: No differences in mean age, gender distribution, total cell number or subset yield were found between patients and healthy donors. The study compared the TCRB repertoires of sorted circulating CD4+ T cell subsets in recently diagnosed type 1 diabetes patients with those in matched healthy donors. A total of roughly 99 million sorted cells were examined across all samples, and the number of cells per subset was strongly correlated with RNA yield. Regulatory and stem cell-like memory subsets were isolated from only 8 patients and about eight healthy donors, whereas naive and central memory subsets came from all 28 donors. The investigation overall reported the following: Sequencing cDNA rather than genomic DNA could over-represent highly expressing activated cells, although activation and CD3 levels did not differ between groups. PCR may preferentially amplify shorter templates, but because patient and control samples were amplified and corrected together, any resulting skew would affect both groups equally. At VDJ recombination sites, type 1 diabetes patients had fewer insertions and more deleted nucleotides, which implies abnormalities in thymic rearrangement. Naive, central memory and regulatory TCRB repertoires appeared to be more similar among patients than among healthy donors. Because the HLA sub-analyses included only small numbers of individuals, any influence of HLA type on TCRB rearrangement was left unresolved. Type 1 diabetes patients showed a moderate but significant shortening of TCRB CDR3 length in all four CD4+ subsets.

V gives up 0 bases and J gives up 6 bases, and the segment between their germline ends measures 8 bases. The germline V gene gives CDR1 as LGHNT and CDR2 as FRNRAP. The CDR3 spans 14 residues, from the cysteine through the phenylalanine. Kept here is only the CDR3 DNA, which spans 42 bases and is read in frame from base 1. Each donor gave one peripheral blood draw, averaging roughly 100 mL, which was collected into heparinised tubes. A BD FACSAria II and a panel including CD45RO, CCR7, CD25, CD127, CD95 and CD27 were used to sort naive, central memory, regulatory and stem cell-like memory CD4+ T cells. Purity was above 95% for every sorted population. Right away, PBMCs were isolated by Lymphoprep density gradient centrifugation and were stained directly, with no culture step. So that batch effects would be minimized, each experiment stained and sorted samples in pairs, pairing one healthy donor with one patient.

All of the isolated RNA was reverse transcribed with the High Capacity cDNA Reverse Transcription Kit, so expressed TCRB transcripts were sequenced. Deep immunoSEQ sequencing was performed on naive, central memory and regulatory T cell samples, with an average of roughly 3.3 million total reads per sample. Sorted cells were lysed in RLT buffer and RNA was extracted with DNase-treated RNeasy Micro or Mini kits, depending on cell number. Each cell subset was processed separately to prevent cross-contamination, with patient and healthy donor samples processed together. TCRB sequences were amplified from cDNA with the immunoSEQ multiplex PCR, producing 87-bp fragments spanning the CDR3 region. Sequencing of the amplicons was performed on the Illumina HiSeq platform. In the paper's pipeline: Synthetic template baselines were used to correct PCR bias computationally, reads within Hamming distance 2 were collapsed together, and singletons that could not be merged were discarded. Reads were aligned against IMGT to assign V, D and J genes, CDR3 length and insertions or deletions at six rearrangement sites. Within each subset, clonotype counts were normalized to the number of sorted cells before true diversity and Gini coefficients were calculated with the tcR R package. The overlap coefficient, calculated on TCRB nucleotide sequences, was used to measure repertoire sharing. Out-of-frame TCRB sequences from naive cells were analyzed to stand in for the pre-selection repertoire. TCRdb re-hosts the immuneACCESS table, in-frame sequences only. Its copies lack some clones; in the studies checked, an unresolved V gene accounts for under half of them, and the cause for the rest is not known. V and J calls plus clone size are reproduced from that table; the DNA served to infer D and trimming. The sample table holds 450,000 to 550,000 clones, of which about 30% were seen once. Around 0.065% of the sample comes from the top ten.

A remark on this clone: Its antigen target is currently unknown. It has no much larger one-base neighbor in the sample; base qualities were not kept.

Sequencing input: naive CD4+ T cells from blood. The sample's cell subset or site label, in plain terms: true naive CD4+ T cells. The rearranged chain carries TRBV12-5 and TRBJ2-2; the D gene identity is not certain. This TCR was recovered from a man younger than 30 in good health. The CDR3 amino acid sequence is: CASGLVTLAGELFF. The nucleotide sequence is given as TGTGCTAGTGGTTTGGTCACCCTGGCCGGGGAGCTGTTTTTT.